This TCR beta chain was recovered during a study of tumor-infiltrating lymphocytes in localized non-small cell lung cancer. Assay: immunoSEQ multiplex PCR; the TCRdb copy retains only in-frame clones and omits some. The top ten clones hold roughly 4.5% of a sample with around 16,000 clones, roughly 73% of them seen once. V lost 4 bases, J lost 2 bases, and 7 bases stayed unmatched. The length of the CDR3 is 15 residues. Germline CDR1 and CDR2: SGHRS and YFSETQ. The gene calls are TRBV5-1 and TRBJ2-5; the match to TRBD1 covers 8 bases. The material sequenced was lung tumor tissue. The TCR originated in a human donor with non-small cell lung cancer. The CDR3 sequence: CASSPTGQVQETQYF. The CDR3 region has the DNA TGCGCCAGCAGCCCTACGGGACAGGTGCAAGAGACCCAGTACTTC.